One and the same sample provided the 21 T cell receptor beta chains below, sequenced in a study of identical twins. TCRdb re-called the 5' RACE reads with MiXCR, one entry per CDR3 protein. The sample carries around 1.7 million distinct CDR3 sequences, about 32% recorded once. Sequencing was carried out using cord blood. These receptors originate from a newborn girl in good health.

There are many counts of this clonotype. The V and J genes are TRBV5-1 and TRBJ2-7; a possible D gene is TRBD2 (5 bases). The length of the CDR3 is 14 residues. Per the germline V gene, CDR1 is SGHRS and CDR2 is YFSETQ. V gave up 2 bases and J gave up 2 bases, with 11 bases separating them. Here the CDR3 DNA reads TGCGCCAGCAGCTTTGTACCGGGAACCTACGAGCAGTACTTC. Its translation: CASSFVPGTYEQYF. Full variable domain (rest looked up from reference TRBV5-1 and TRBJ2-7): KAGVTQTPRYLIKTRGQQVTLSCSPISGHRSVSWYQQTPGQGLQFLFEYFSETQRNKGNFPGRFSGRQFSNSRSEMNVSTLELGDSALYLCASSFVPGTYEQYFGPGTRLTVT.

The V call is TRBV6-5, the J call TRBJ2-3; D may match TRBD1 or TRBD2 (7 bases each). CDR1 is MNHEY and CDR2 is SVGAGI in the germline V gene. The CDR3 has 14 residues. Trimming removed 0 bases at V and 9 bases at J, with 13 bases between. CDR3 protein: CASSYSRGRGTQYF. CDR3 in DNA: TGTGCCAGCAGTTACTCGAGGGGGCGGGGGACGCAGTATTTT.

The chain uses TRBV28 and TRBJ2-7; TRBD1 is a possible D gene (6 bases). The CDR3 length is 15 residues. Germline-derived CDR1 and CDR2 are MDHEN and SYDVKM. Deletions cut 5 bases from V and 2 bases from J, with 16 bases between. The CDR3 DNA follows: TGTGCCAGCAGTCCGACAACAGGGATGGCCTACGAGCAGTACTTC. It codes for CASSPTTGMAYEQYF.

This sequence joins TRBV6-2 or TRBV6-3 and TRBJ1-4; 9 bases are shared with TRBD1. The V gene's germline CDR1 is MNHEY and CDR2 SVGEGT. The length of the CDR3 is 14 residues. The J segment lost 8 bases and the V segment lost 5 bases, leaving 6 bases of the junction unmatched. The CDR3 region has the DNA TGTGCCAGCAGTCACAGGGGGCCCGGCGAAAAACTGTTTTTT. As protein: CASSHRGPGEKLFF.

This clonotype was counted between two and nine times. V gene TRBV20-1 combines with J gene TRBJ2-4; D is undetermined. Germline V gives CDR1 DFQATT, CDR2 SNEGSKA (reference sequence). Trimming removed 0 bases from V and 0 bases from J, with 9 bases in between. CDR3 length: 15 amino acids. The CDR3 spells CSARDPSLAKNIQYF. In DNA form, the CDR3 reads TGCAGTGCTAGAGATCCAAGTCTAGCCAAAAACATTCAGTACTTC.

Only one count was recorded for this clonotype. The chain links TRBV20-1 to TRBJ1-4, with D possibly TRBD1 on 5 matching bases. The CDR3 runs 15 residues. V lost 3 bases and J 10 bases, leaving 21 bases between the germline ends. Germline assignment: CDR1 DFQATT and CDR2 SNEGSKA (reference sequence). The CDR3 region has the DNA TGCAGTGCTAGCAGAGAAGGAGGGGCGCAGGGAAAACTGTTTTTT. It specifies CSASREGGAQGKLFF.

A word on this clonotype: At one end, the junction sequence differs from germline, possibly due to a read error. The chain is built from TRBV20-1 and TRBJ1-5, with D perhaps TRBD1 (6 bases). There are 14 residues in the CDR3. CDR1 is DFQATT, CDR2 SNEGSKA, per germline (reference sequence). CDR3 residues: CCASLGAQNQPQHF. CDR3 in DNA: TGCTGTGCTTCCCTGGGGGCGCAAAATCAGCCCCAGCATTTT.

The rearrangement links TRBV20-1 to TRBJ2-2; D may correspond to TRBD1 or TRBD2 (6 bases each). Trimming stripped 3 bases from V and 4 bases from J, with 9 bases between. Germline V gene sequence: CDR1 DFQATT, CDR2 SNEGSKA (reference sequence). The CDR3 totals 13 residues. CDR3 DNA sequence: TGCAGTGCTAGCGGGGGCGGCACCGGGGAGCTGTTTTTT. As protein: CSASGGGTGELFF.

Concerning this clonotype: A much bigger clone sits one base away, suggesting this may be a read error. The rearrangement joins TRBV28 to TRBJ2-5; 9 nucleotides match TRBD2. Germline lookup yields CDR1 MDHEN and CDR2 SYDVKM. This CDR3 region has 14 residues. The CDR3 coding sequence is TGTGCCAACAGTTTTCGTCTAGCGGGACGGGAGCAGTACTTC. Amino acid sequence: CANSFRLAGREQYF.

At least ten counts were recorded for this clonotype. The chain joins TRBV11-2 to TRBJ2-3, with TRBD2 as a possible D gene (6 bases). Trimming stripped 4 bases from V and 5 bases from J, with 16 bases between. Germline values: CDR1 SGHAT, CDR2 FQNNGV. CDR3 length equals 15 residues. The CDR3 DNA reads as TGTGCCAGCAGCTCATCCGGGAGAGGAGTAGATACGCAGTATTTT. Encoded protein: CASSSSGRGVDTQYF.

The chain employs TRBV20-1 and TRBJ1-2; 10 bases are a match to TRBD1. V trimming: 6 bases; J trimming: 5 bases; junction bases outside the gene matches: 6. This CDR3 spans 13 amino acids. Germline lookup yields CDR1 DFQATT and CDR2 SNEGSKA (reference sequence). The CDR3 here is CSAPGQGMYGYTF. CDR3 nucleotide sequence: TGCAGTGCCCCGGGACAGGGGATGTATGGCTACACCTTC.

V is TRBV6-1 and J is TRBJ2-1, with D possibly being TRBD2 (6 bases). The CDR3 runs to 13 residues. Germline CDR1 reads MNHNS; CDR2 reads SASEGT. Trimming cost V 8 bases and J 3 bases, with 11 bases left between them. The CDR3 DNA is TGTGCCAGCGCGATAGCGGACTACAATGAGCAGTTCTTC. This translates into CASAIADYNEQFF.

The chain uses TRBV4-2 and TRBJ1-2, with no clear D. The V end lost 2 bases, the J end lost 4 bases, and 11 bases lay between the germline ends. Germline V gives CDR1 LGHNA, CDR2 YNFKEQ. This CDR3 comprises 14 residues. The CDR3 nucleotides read TGTGCCAGCAGCCAAATTGTCAGGCTCTATGGCTACACCTTC. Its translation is CASSQIVRLYGYTF.

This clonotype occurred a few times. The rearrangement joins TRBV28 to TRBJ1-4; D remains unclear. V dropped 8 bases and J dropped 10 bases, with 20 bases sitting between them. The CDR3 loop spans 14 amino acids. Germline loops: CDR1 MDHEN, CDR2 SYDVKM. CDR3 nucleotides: TGTGCCAGCGGTTATCCCCGGCGGGATGGAAAACTGTTTTTT. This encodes CASGYPRRDGKLFF.

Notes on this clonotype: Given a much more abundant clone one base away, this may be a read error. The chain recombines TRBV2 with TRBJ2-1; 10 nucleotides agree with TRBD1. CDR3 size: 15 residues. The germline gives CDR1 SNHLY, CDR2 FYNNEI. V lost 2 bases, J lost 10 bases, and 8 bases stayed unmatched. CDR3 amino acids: CASSEPWDRGYEQFF. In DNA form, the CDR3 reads TGTGCCAGCAGTGAACCCTGGGACAGGGGTTACGAGCAGTTCTTC.

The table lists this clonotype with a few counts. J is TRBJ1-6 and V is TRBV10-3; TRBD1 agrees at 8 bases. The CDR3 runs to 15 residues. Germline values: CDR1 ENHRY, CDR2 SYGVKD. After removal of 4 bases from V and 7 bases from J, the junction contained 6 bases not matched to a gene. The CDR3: CAISVTGAVNSPLHF. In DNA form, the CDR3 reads TGTGCCATCAGTGTGACAGGGGCGGTGAATTCACCCCTCCACTTT.

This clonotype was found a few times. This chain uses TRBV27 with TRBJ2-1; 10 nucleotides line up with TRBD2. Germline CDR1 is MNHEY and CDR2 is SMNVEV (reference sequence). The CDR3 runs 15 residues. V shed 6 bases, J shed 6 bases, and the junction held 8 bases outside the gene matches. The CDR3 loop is CASRQLAGQPNEQFF. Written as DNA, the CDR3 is TGTGCCAGCAGGCAACTAGCGGGACAACCCAATGAGCAGTTCTTC.

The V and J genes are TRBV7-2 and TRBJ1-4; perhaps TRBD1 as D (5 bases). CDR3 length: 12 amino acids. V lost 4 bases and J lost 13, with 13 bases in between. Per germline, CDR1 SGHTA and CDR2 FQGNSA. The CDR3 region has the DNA TGTGCCAGCAGCTCCCCAGGGAATACACTGTTTTTT. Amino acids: CASSSPGNTLFF.

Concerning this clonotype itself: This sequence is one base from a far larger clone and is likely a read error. This chain's CDR3 is CASSLSGRADNEQFF. The CDR3, as DNA: TGTGCCAGCAGCTTAAGCGGGAGGGCCGACAATGAGCAGTTCTTC. The rearrangement joins TRBV9 to TRBJ2-1; 10 bases are shared with TRBD2. The germline V gene has CDR1 SGDLS and CDR2 YYNGEE. The CDR3 totals 15 residues. The trim removed 4 bases at V and 5 bases at J, leaving 6 bases unmatched. The variable domain in full, completed from reference TRBV9 and TRBJ2-1, reads DSGVTQTPKHLITATGQRVTLRCSPRSGDLSVYWYQQSLDQGLQFLIQYYNGEERAKGNILERFSAQQFPDLHSELNLSSLELGDSALYFCASSLSGRADNEQFFGPGTRLTVL.

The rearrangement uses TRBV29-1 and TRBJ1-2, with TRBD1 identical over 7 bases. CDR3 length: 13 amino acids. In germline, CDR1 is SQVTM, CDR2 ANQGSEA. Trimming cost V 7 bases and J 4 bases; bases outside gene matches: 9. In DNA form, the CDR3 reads TGCAGCGCCGGCCGCCAGGGGGGCTATGGCTACACCTTC. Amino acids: CSAGRQGGYGYTF.

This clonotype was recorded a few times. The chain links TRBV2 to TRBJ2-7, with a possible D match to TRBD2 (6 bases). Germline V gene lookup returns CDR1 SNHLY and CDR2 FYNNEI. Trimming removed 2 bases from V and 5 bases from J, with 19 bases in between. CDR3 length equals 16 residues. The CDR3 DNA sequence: TGTGCCAGCAGTGAAATAATCGGCGTGGGGAGGAACGAGCAGTACTTC. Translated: CASSEIIGVGRNEQYF.